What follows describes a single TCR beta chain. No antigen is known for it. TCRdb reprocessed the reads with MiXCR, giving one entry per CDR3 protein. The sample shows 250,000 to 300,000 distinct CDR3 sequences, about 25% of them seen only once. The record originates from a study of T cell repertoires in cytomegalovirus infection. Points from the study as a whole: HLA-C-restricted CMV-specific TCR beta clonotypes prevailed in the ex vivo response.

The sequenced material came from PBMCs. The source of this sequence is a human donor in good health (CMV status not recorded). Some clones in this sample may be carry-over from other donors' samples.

CDR3 nucleotides: TGTGCCAGCAGCCAGGGGTTGGGGTCCAGGGCAGAGACCCAGTACTTC. This sequence encodes CASSQGLGSRAETQYF. The V call is TRBV9, the J call TRBJ2-5; D might be TRBD1 (6 bases). V lost 4 bases and J 4 bases, leaving 20 bases between the germline ends. Germline V gene sequence: CDR1 SGDLS, CDR2 YYNGEE. The CDR3 totals 16 residues. The full variable domain, its missing parts supplied by reference TRBV9 and TRBJ2-5, is DSGVTQTPKHLITATGQRVTLRCSPRSGDLSVYWYQQSLDQGLQFLIQYYNGEERAKGNILERFSAQQFPDLHSELNLSSLELGDSALYFCASSQGLGSRAETQYFGPGTRLLVL.